Below, 10 T cell receptor beta chains from the same sample are listed, as sequenced in a study of cytomegalovirus exposure and HLA in healthy donors. PCR employed 60 Vbeta and 13 Jbeta primers. Libraries were prepared by immunoSEQ multiplex PCR; TCRdb keeps only in-frame clonotypes and omits some of them. The sample includes about 150,000 clones, about four fifths of them seen just once. The sample consisted of PBMCs. Receptors originate from a young man in good health and CMV-seronegative.

V gene TRBV4-1 combines with J gene TRBJ1-4; 8 positions agree with TRBD1. Germline CDR1 is MGHRA and CDR2 is YSYEKL. The CDR3 consists of 14 residues. V trimming: 6 bases; J trimming: 8 bases; junction bases outside the gene matches: 8. CDR3 DNA: TGCGCCAGCAGAGACAGGGGAGTAGGGGAAAAACTGTTTTTT. Translation gives CASRDRGVGEKLFF.

The V gene is TRBV7-2, the J gene TRBJ2-3, with 12 bases aligning to TRBD1. Germline CDR1 and CDR2: SGHTA and FQGNSA. The junction had 10 bases not matched to a gene; V was cut back by 5 bases and J by 7 bases. CDR3 length equals 16 residues. The DNA for the CDR3 is TGTGCCAGCAGCACCAGGGGGACAGGGGGCGTAAATACGCAGTATTTT. Translation: CASSTRGTGGVNTQYF.

The chain combines TRBV18 with TRBJ2-7; TRBD2 agrees at 8 bases. Germline lookup yields CDR1 KGHSH and CDR2 LQKENI. The J segment lost 6 bases and the V segment lost 0 bases, leaving 10 bases of the junction unmatched. This CDR3 contains 16 residues. DNA for the CDR3: TGTGCCAGCTCACCACCATCTGCAGGGCGGGAGGTCGAGCAGTACGTC. Protein: CASSPPSAGREVEQYV.

As regards this clone: Germline and junction disagree at one end, which may indicate a read error. The V call is TRBV11-1, the J call TRBJ2-2, with D possibly matching TRBD2 (5 bases). The germline V gene has CDR1 SGHAT and CDR2 FQDESV (reference sequence). The CDR3 is 14 amino acids. CDR3 protein: CASSLPVVTGEPFF. DNA of the CDR3: TGTGCCAGCAGCTTGCCCGTGGTGACCGGGGAGCCGTTTTTT.

The V call is TRBV4-3, the J call TRBJ2-7; D ambiguous. This CDR3 spans 15 amino acids. Germline CDR1 is LGHNA and CDR2 is YSLEER. V was shortened by 3 bases and J by 0 bases, with 12 bases between the two germline ends. The CDR3 nucleotides read TGCGCCAGCAGCCACTTCCAGGCTCACTCCTACGAGCAGTACTTC. Its translation is CASSHFQAHSYEQYF.

The chain couples TRBV27 to TRBJ2-2; 12 positions match TRBD1. The CDR3 is 16 amino acids. The V gene end was trimmed by 4 bases and the J gene end by 7 bases; junction bases not matched to a gene: 7. In germline, CDR1 is MNHEY, CDR2 SMNVEV (reference sequence). In DNA, the CDR3 is TGTGCCAGCAGTTCCGGGACAGGGGGCGGTGGCGGGGAGCTGTTTTTT. Translating gives CASSSGTGGGGGELFF.

This chain uses TRBV2 with TRBJ1-1; maybe TRBD1 (6 bases). CDR3 length equals 13 residues. Trimming removed 4 bases from V and 4 bases from J, with 10 bases in between. CDR1 and CDR2 from the germline V gene are SNHLY and FYNNEI. In DNA, the CDR3 is TGTGCCAGCAGTGTGGACAGCTTCACTGAAGCTTTCTTT. Its protein is CASSVDSFTEAFF.

The V gene is TRBV7-8, the J gene TRBJ2-3; 10 bases map to TRBD2. Trimming at V came to 1 base and at J to 4 bases, leaving 2 bases not matched to a gene. CDR1 is SGHVS and CDR2 is FQNEAQ in the germline V gene. The CDR3 has 15 amino acids. Written as DNA, the CDR3 is TGTGCCAGCAGCTTAGGGCTAGCGGGGGCAGATACGCAGTATTTT. Residues: CASSLGLAGADTQYF.

The chain uses TRBV12-2 and TRBJ2-1; the D segment call TRBD1 is taken from the table without a DNA check. TRBV12-2 is given as a pseudogene. This CDR3 spans 19 amino acids. CDR3 residues: CASRFHTTPGDRGDNEQFF. The CDR3, as DNA: TGTGCAAGTCGCTTCCACACTACTCCGGGGGACAGGGGAGACAATGAGCAGTTCTTC.

The chain has TRBV4-1 and TRBJ2-2, with a possible D match to TRBD2 (6 bases). Germline V gene sequence: CDR1 MGHRA, CDR2 YSYEKL. V was shortened by 0 bases and J by 1 base, with 15 bases between the two germline ends. The CDR3 has 18 residues. CDR3 sequence (DNA): TGCGCCAGCAGCCAAGATCTTCGGGGGTACGGGAACACCGGGGAGCTGTTTTTT. Its translation: CASSQDLRGYGNTGELFF.